Following are 23 T cell receptor beta chains from one sample sequenced in a study of cytomegalovirus exposure and HLA in healthy donors. Amplification used 60 Vbeta primers and 13 Jbeta primers. TCRdb's table, derived via immunoSEQ multiplex PCR, lists solely in-frame clones and lacks some. The table includes fewer than 150,000 clones, 78% detected once. Sequences were obtained from PBMCs. The receptor set was obtained from a woman in her 40s in good health and CMV-seropositive.

The chain couples TRBV18 to TRBJ1-3, with a possible D match to TRBD1 (6 bases). The CDR3 runs to 16 residues. Germline loops: CDR1 KGHSH, CDR2 LQKENI. The V end lost 4 bases, the J end lost 0 bases, and 13 bases lay between the germline ends. CDR3 in DNA: TGTGCCAGCTCACTTTACCAGGGGCTCTCTGGAAACACCATATATTTT. Its translation: CASSLYQGLSGNTIYF.

This chain connects TRBV6-1 to TRBJ2-5, with TRBD1 matching over 7 bases. CDR3 length: 13 amino acids. V lost 5 bases, J lost 4 bases, and 4 bases stayed unmatched. The germline gives CDR1 MNHNS, CDR2 SASEGT. CDR3 region: CASSIRDRETQYF. The CDR3 nucleotides read TGTGCCAGCAGTATCCGGGACAGAGAGACCCAGTACTTC.

The table lists this clone with a few counts. The chain employs TRBV7-9 and TRBJ1-2; 7 nucleotides agree with TRBD1. V shed 4 bases, J shed 6 bases, and the junction held 8 bases outside the gene matches. Germline assignment: CDR1 SEHNR and CDR2 FQNEAQ (reference sequence). CDR3 length equals 14 residues. CDR3 nucleotide sequence: TGTGCCAGCAGCTCGACAGGGAAAAACGATGGCTACACCTTC. Translation: CASSSTGKNDGYTF.

This sequence joins TRBV6-1 and TRBJ2-7, with D perhaps matching TRBD1 (6 bases). CDR1 MNHNS and CDR2 SASEGT come from the germline V gene. This CDR3 comprises 14 residues. Deletions cut 4 bases from V and 2 bases from J, with 12 bases between. CDR3 bases: TGTGCCAGCAGTGTCCTGTGGGACACCTACGAGCAGTACTTC. This encodes CASSVLWDTYEQYF.

DNA for the CDR3: TGTGCCAGTAGTATGCAGTACAATGAGCAGTTCTTC. Its protein is CASSMQYNEQFF. The genes are TRBV19 and TRBJ2-1; the D is unclear. CDR3 size: 12 residues. Germline values: CDR1 LNHDA, CDR2 SQIVND (reference sequence). V lost 3 bases to trimming and J lost 4 bases, with 4 bases between them. Variable domain in full (rest from reference TRBV19 and TRBJ2-1): DGGITQSPKYLFRKEGQNVTLSCEQNLNHDAMYWYRQDPGQGLRLIYYSQIVNDFQKGDIAEGYSVSREKKESFPLTVTSAQKNPTAFYLCASSMQYNEQFFGPGTRLTVL.

This clone was recorded once. V gene TRBV5-6 combines with J gene TRBJ2-3; D not resolved. V was cut by 4 bases and J by 5 bases, with 5 bases left in between. Germline assignment: CDR1 SGHDT and CDR2 YYEEEE. The CDR3 length is 11 residues. The CDR3 is CASSAEDTQYF. The CDR3 coding sequence is TGTGCCAGCAGCGCGGAAGATACGCAGTATTTT.

This clone was observed a handful of times. The rearrangement links TRBV6-5 to TRBJ1-1, with D unclear. Germline CDR1 is MNHEY and CDR2 is SVGAGI. CDR3 length: 12 amino acids. The V end was cut by 5 bases, the J end by 1 base, with 5 bases between. CDR3 in amino acids: CASSRQNTEAFF. The DNA of the CDR3 is TGTGCCAGCAGTCGACAGAACACTGAAGCTTTCTTT.

This chain joins TRBV2 and TRBJ2-5, with D possibly TRBD2 on 6 matching bases. Germline V gives CDR1 SNHLY, CDR2 FYNNEI. This CDR3 contains 10 residues. Trimming removed 6 bases from V and 12 bases from J, with 11 bases in between. For the CDR3, the DNA is TGTGCCAGCAGGATAGCGGTGGAGTACTTC. Its translation is CASRIAVEYF.

The chain couples TRBV5-1 to TRBJ2-3; 10 bases map to TRBD2. The CDR3 runs to 17 residues. Germline V gene lookup returns CDR1 SGHRS and CDR2 YFSETQ. The junction had 4 bases not matched to a gene; V was cut back by 0 bases and J by 0 bases. The CDR3 nucleotides are TGCGCCAGCAGCTTGGGGACTAGCGGCTATAGCACAGATACGCAGTATTTT. It encodes CASSLGTSGYSTDTQYF.

The V and J genes are TRBV4-1 and TRBJ2-3; a weak D match, TRBD1 (5 bases). This CDR3 has 15 amino acids. The V gene's germline CDR1 is MGHRA and CDR2 YSYEKL. The V and J ends lost 1 base and 7 bases respectively, with 15 bases between them. The CDR3 DNA is TGCGCCAGCAGCCAAGGGACATCCCACCCAAATACGCAGTATTTT. Its protein is CASSQGTSHPNTQYF.

The chain combines TRBV15 with TRBJ1-2, with 10 bases identical to TRBD1. The CDR3 has 19 residues. From germline, CDR1 is LNHNV and CDR2 YYDKDF (reference sequence). Unmatched junction bases numbered 18, after V lost 5 bases and J lost 3 bases. As DNA, the CDR3 is TGTGCCACCAGCCCCAGAACCTTCGGCGGGACAGGGGCCCACTATGGCTACACCTTC. The encoded protein is CATSPRTFGGTGAHYGYTF.

This clone was seen a handful of times. V gene TRBV18 combines with J gene TRBJ2-5, with TRBD1 identical over 9 bases. CDR1 and CDR2 from the germline V gene are KGHSH and LQKENI. V was pared by 6 bases and J by 5 bases, with 10 bases of the junction left unmatched. The CDR3 sequence is 15 residues long. CDR3 sequence reads: CASSPDRGRSETQYF. The CDR3 DNA reads as TGTGCCAGCTCTCCAGACAGGGGGAGGTCGGAGACCCAGTACTTC.

The chain links TRBV11-2 to TRBJ2-1, with TRBD2 identical over 8 bases. The CDR3 sequence is 17 residues long. Germline V gene sequence: CDR1 SGHAT, CDR2 FQNNGV. V shed 6 bases, J shed 5 bases, and the junction held 15 bases outside the gene matches. The CDR3 nucleotides are TGTGCCAGCAGTTCCAACGGAGACGGGAGGGCGGACAATGAGCAGTTCTTC. As protein: CASSSNGDGRADNEQFF.

The chain employs TRBV28 and TRBJ1-4, with D unclear. Germline loops: CDR1 MDHEN, CDR2 SYDVKM. The germline V and J ends were trimmed by 5 bases and 7 bases, with 14 bases remaining between them. The CDR3 covers 14 residues. CDR3 amino acids: CASSPRIASEKLFF. The CDR3, as DNA: TGTGCCAGCAGTCCCCGCATAGCCAGTGAAAAACTGTTTTTT.

The J gene is TRBJ2-1, the V gene TRBV6-6; TRBD2 is a possible D gene (6 bases). V was trimmed by 0 bases and J by 5 bases, leaving 8 bases between them. From germline, CDR1 is MNHNY and CDR2 SVGAGI (reference sequence). The CDR3 has 14 amino acids. The CDR3 DNA reads as TGTGCCAGCAGTTACTCGGAGGGAGACAATGAGCAGTTCTTC. This codes for CASSYSEGDNEQFF.

This chain links TRBV9 with TRBJ2-5; 14 bases are shared with TRBD2. V shed 0 bases, J shed 5 bases, and the junction held 12 bases outside the gene matches. The CDR3 has 19 amino acids. CDR1 and CDR2 (germline): SGDLS, YYNGEE. CDR3 in DNA: TGTGCCAGCAGCGTAGCGGCGGTGGGGACTAGCGGGAGTTCGGAGACCCAGTACTTC. Its protein product is CASSVAAVGTSGSSETQYF.

This clone was picked up one time. The rearrangement uses TRBV19 and TRBJ2-5; 12 bases line up with TRBD2. Germline trimming cut 5 bases from V and 4 bases from J; bases unmatched to any gene: 2. CDR3 length: 14 residues. Germline CDR1 LNHDA, CDR2 SQIVND (reference sequence). CDR3 nucleotides: TGTGCCAGTAGTGCGGGACTAGCGGGAGAGACCCAGTACTTC. Translation: CASSAGLAGETQYF.

The CDR3 DNA follows: TGTGCCAGCAGTTTCGACAGAAACACTGAAGCTTTCTTT. It is translated as CASSFDRNTEAFF. The chain carries TRBV27 and TRBJ1-1; perhaps TRBD1 as D (5 bases). The CDR3 sequence is 13 residues long. V lost 3 bases to trimming and J lost 2 bases, with 7 bases between them. The germline gives CDR1 MNHEY, CDR2 SMNVEV (reference sequence).

The genes are TRBV11-3 and TRBJ2-1, with 15 nucleotides matching TRBD2. V shed 5 bases, J shed 7 bases, and the junction held 3 bases outside the gene matches. Germline-derived CDR1 and CDR2 are SGHNT and YENEEA. CDR3 size: 15 residues. The CDR3: CASSLGTSGRNEQFF. The CDR3 bases are TGTGCCAGCAGCCTTGGGACTAGCGGGAGGAATGAGCAGTTCTTC.

The chain recombines TRBV19 with TRBJ2-2, with TRBD2 matching 7 bases. Germline V lookup: CDR1 LNHDA, CDR2 SQIVND (reference sequence). The CDR3 spans 15 residues. The ends lost 11 bases at V and 1 base at J; junction bases unmatched: 10. CDR3 sequence: CAGGEHPENTGELFF. For the CDR3, the DNA is TGTGCCGGGGGGGAACACCCGGAGAACACCGGGGAGCTGTTTTTT.

CDR3 nucleotides: TGTGCCAGCAGCTTCGCCGGGACAGACTATGGCTACACCTTC. Protein sequence: CASSFAGTDYGYTF. The chain couples TRBV6-5 to TRBJ1-2; 7 bases are shared with TRBD1. V was pared by 6 bases and J by 3 bases, with 7 bases of the junction left unmatched. Germline V gene lookup returns CDR1 MNHEY and CDR2 SVGAGI. CDR3 size: 14 residues.

The table lists this clone with a few counts. The chain joins TRBV4-2 to TRBJ1-6; 9 bases line up with TRBD1. V was pared by 1 base and J by 5 bases, with 0 bases of the junction left unmatched. Germline V lookup: CDR1 LGHNA, CDR2 YNFKEQ. The CDR3 covers 15 residues. The CDR3 loop is CASSQGTGDNSPLHF. The CDR3 bases are TGTGCCAGCAGCCAAGGGACAGGGGATAATTCACCCCTCCACTTT.

The chain combines TRBV4-2 with TRBJ1-5; D is perhaps TRBD1 (5 bases). Trimming took off 1 base at V and 4 bases at J, with 14 bases between the two ends. Germline values: CDR1 LGHNA, CDR2 YNFKEQ. The CDR3 is 16 amino acids. The CDR3 protein is CASSQAQGRNNQPQHF. The CDR3 nucleotides are TGTGCCAGCAGCCAAGCCCAGGGTAGGAATAATCAGCCCCAGCATTTT.